This is a list of T cell receptor beta chains from one sample in a study of cytomegalovirus exposure and HLA in healthy donors. TCRdb keeps only in-frame clones here, not all; method: immunoSEQ multiplex PCR. The data hold over 150,000 clones, with 65% to 70% observed a single time. Sample: PBMCs. Receptors originate from a woman younger than 30 in good health and CMV-seropositive. Each CDR3 is given with its conserved first and last residue. Each record gives: D gene, V gene, clone size, J gene, CDR3 protein, CDR3 DNA. D genes are given only for firm matches. Only part of the rows carry a size: once, few, many, or a class if the clone is expanded.

d_call: TRBD2; v_call: TRBV6-6; clone_size: .; j_call: TRBJ2-1; cdr3_aa: CASKKLAGGMGNEQFF; cdr3_nt: TGTGCCAGCAAGAAATTAGCGGGGGGCATGGGCAATGAGCAGTTCTTC
d_call: TRBD1; v_call: TRBV5-1; clone_size: .; j_call: TRBJ2-1; cdr3_aa: CASSLTGVSSYNEQFF; cdr3_nt: TGCGCCAGCAGCTTGACAGGGGTCAGCTCCTACAATGAGCAGTTCTTC
d_call: .; v_call: TRBV5-1; clone_size: .; j_call: TRBJ2-5; cdr3_aa: CASSLSIDTQETQYF; cdr3_nt: TGCGCCAGCAGCTTGTCTATCGACACACAAGAGACCCAGTACTTC
d_call: .; v_call: TRBV6-5; clone_size: once; j_call: TRBJ2-2; cdr3_aa: CASTVPGTGELFF; cdr3_nt: TGTGCCAGCACCGTACCGGGGACCGGGGAGCTGTTTTTT
d_call: .; v_call: TRBV6-5; clone_size: .; j_call: TRBJ1-1; cdr3_aa: CASSYSRVSGGRAFF; cdr3_nt: TGTGCCAGCAGTTACTCGAGGGTCTCTGGGGGCAGAGCTTTCTTT
d_call: TRBD1; v_call: TRBV19; clone_size: .; j_call: TRBJ2-1; cdr3_aa: CASKLRQGPYNEQFF; cdr3_nt: TGTGCCAGTAAACTAAGACAGGGGCCCTACAATGAGCAGTTCTTC
d_call: TRBD2; v_call: TRBV27; clone_size: few; j_call: TRBJ2-5; cdr3_aa: CASSRRGLEETQYF; cdr3_nt: TGTGCCAGCAGTAGGCGGGGACTAGAAGAGACCCAGTACTTC
d_call: TRBD1; v_call: TRBV11-3; clone_size: .; j_call: TRBJ2-1; cdr3_aa: CASSLRTGGDNEQFF; cdr3_nt: TGTGCCAGCAGCTTAAGGACAGGGGGCGACAATGAGCAGTTCTTC
d_call: TRBD1; v_call: TRBV19; clone_size: .; j_call: TRBJ1-1; cdr3_aa: CASSLSAGQGARWRNTEAFF; cdr3_nt: TGTGCCAGTAGTCTCTCCGCGGGACAGGGGGCGAGGTGGAGGAACACTGAAGCTTTCTTT
d_call: TRBD1; v_call: TRBV11-1; clone_size: few; j_call: TRBJ2-1; cdr3_aa: CASSTGQGAYNEQFF; cdr3_nt: TGTGCCAGCAGCACCGGACAGGGGGCTTACAATGAGCAGTTCTTC
d_call: TRBD2; v_call: TRBV7-9; clone_size: .; j_call: TRBJ2-1; cdr3_aa: CASAGSGRLEQFF; cdr3_nt: TGTGCCAGCGCCGGGAGCGGGAGATTGGAGCAGTTCTTC
d_call: TRBD1; v_call: TRBV6-1; clone_size: .; j_call: TRBJ1-6; cdr3_aa: CASSDRLTGSINSPLHF; cdr3_nt: TGTGCCAGCAGTGACCGACTGACAGGGAGTATTAATTCACCCCTCCACTTT
d_call: .; v_call: TRBV30; clone_size: .; j_call: TRBJ1-1; cdr3_aa: CAGGTHEAFF; cdr3_nt: TGTGCCGGTGGGACACACGAAGCTTTCTTT
d_call: TRBD2; v_call: TRBV29-1; clone_size: .; j_call: TRBJ2-2; cdr3_aa: CSAVGGLAGNTGELFF; cdr3_nt: TGCAGCGCTGTTGGCGGACTAGCGGGGAACACCGGGGAGCTGTTTTTT
d_call: TRBD1; v_call: TRBV27; clone_size: .; j_call: TRBJ1-2; cdr3_aa: CASSLSGTVNYGYTF; cdr3_nt: TGTGCCAGCAGTTTATCTGGGACAGTTAACTATGGCTACACCTTC
d_call: TRBD1; v_call: TRBV9; clone_size: .; j_call: TRBJ2-7; cdr3_aa: CASSVRQGANEQYF; cdr3_nt: TGTGCCAGCAGCGTACGACAGGGGGCCAACGAGCAGTACTTC
d_call: .; v_call: TRBV18; clone_size: few; j_call: TRBJ2-5; cdr3_aa: CASSLTQGLEETQYF; cdr3_nt: TGTGCCAGCTCACTAACTCAGGGTTTGGAAGAGACCCAGTACTTC
d_call: .; v_call: TRBV11-2; clone_size: .; j_call: TRBJ1-1; cdr3_aa: CASSLGGVITEAFF; cdr3_nt: TGTGCCAGCAGCTTAGGGGGCGTTATCACTGAAGCTTTCTTT
d_call: .; v_call: TRBV7-9; clone_size: .; j_call: TRBJ1-1; cdr3_aa: CASSLPLGGTSTEAFF; cdr3_nt: TGTGCCAGCAGCTTACCCCTGGGAGGGACAAGCACTGAAGCTTTCTTT
d_call: .; v_call: TRBV5-1; clone_size: .; j_call: TRBJ1-2; cdr3_aa: CASSDGVGPYGYTF; cdr3_nt: TGCGCCAGCAGTGACGGGGTAGGCCCCTATGGCTACACCTTC
d_call: .; v_call: TRBV28; clone_size: .; j_call: TRBJ1-2; cdr3_aa: CASSLRRTRRGNYGYTF; cdr3_nt: TGTGCCAGCAGCCTACGGCGGACAAGGCGAGGTAACTATGGCTACACCTTC
d_call: TRBD2; v_call: TRBV7-9; clone_size: .; j_call: TRBJ2-3; cdr3_aa: CASRSGSDDTQYF; cdr3_nt: TGTGCCAGCAGGAGCGGGAGTGATGATACGCAGTATTTT
d_call: .; v_call: TRBV19; clone_size: few; j_call: TRBJ1-2; cdr3_aa: CASSSGSTPGLTPSNYGYTF; cdr3_nt: TGTGCCAGTAGTTCTGGTTCCACGCCGGGACTCACACCGTCCAACTATGGCTACACCTTC
d_call: .; v_call: TRBV9; clone_size: .; j_call: TRBJ2-1; cdr3_aa: CASSPRDSAYNEQFF; cdr3_nt: TGTGCCAGCAGCCCCCGGGACTCTGCCTACAATGAGCAGTTCTTC
d_call: .; v_call: TRBV29-1; clone_size: .; j_call: TRBJ1-1; cdr3_aa: CSVEVAGRGTEAFF; cdr3_nt: TGCAGCGTTGAAGTGGCGGGGCGCGGGACTGAAGCTTTCTTT
d_call: TRBD1; v_call: TRBV5-1; clone_size: .; j_call: TRBJ1-1; cdr3_aa: CASSPGQGGTEAFF; cdr3_nt: TGCGCCAGCAGCCCGGGACAGGGAGGGACTGAAGCTTTCTTT
d_call: TRBD1; v_call: TRBV9; clone_size: .; j_call: TRBJ2-7; cdr3_aa: CASSVDGTGGEQYF; cdr3_nt: TGTGCCAGCAGCGTAGATGGGACAGGGGGCGAGCAGTACTTC
d_call: .; v_call: TRBV28; clone_size: .; j_call: TRBJ1-3; cdr3_aa: CASRRGRDSGNTIYF; cdr3_nt: TGTGCCAGCAGAAGGGGCAGGGACTCTGGAAACACCATATATTTT
d_call: .; v_call: TRBV28; clone_size: .; j_call: TRBJ1-5; cdr3_aa: CASITGSSNQPQHF; cdr3_nt: TGTGCCAGCATTACAGGGTCCTCGAATCAGCCCCAGCATTTT
d_call: TRBD1; v_call: TRBV28; clone_size: .; j_call: TRBJ2-1; cdr3_aa: CASRGQGTTNEQFF; cdr3_nt: TGTGCCAGCAGAGGACAGGGGACCACAAATGAGCAGTTCTTC
d_call: .; v_call: TRBV14; clone_size: few; j_call: TRBJ1-6; cdr3_aa: CASSQDKNSPLHF; cdr3_nt: TGTGCCAGCAGCCAAGACAAAAATTCACCCCTCCACTTT
d_call: TRBD2; v_call: TRBV5-1; clone_size: few; j_call: TRBJ2-1; cdr3_aa: CASKETSGISMHSYNEQFF; cdr3_nt: TGCGCCAGCAAGGAGACTAGCGGGATATCAATGCACTCCTACAATGAGCAGTTCTTC
d_call: .; v_call: TRBV13; clone_size: .; j_call: TRBJ2-1; cdr3_aa: CASSPGASNSYEQFF; cdr3_nt: TGTGCCAGCAGCCCAGGGGCTAGCAACTCCTATGAGCAGTTCTTC
d_call: TRBD1; v_call: TRBV29-1; clone_size: once; j_call: TRBJ2-6; cdr3_aa: CSVEGTVSSGANVLTF; cdr3_nt: TGCAGCGTTGAGGGGACAGTGAGCTCTGGGGCCAACGTCCTGACTTTC
d_call: .; v_call: TRBV13; clone_size: .; j_call: TRBJ1-1; cdr3_aa: CASSYPPEVPEAFF; cdr3_nt: TGTGCCAGCAGCTACCCGCCCGAGGTACCTGAAGCTTTCTTT
d_call: .; v_call: TRBV5-4; clone_size: .; j_call: TRBJ1-6; cdr3_aa: CASNPTGVPNSPLHF; cdr3_nt: TGTGCCAGCAACCCGACGGGAGTTCCTAATTCACCCCTCCACTTT
d_call: .; v_call: TRBV28; clone_size: .; j_call: TRBJ2-4; cdr3_aa: CASTPGEPKNIQYF; cdr3_nt: TGTGCCAGCACCCCCGGAGAACCCAAAAACATTCAGTACTTC
d_call: TRBD1; v_call: TRBV30; clone_size: .; j_call: TRBJ1-1; cdr3_aa: CAWSVGQGDTEAFF; cdr3_nt: TGTGCCTGGAGTGTAGGCCAGGGGGACACTGAAGCTTTCTTT
d_call: .; v_call: TRBV6-5; clone_size: few; j_call: TRBJ2-3; cdr3_aa: CASSAPGLTTDTQYF; cdr3_nt: TGTGCCAGCAGCGCTCCGGGACTCACCACAGATACGCAGTATTTT
d_call: .; v_call: TRBV30; clone_size: .; j_call: TRBJ2-7; cdr3_aa: CAWSSGDYYEQYF; cdr3_nt: TGTGCCTGGAGTAGCGGAGACTACTACGAGCAGTACTTC
d_call: TRBD1; v_call: TRBV6-6; clone_size: .; j_call: TRBJ1-6; cdr3_aa: CASSFPPDRVNSPLHF; cdr3_nt: TGTGCCAGCAGTTTCCCCCCTGACAGGGTGAATTCACCCCTCCACTTT
d_call: TRBD2; v_call: TRBV28; clone_size: .; j_call: TRBJ2-1; cdr3_aa: CASSSRGLFTPSGRGREQFF; cdr3_nt: TGTGCCAGCAGTTCTCGGGGCCTCTTTACCCCTAGCGGGAGGGGTCGGGAGCAGTTCTTC
d_call: .; v_call: TRBV7-8; clone_size: .; j_call: TRBJ2-5; cdr3_aa: CASSLLGLSRETQYF; cdr3_nt: TGTGCCAGCAGCTTATTGGGGCTGAGTAGAGAGACCCAGTACTTC
d_call: .; v_call: TRBV14; clone_size: few; j_call: TRBJ2-1; cdr3_aa: CASSHQPGAYNEQFF; cdr3_nt: TGTGCCAGCAGTCACCAGCCAGGCGCATACAATGAGCAGTTCTTC
d_call: .; v_call: TRBV2; clone_size: .; j_call: TRBJ1-2; cdr3_aa: CASSDGHGYGYTF; cdr3_nt: TGTGCCAGCAGTGATGGACATGGCTATGGCTACACCTTC
d_call: .; v_call: TRBV14; clone_size: .; j_call: TRBJ1-4; cdr3_aa: CASSPLGGPNEKLFF; cdr3_nt: TGTGCCAGCAGCCCACTGGGGGGTCCTAATGAAAAACTGTTTTTT
d_call: .; v_call: TRBV29-1; clone_size: few; j_call: TRBJ1-1; cdr3_aa: CSVEDSGMNTEAFF; cdr3_nt: TGCAGCGTTGAAGATAGCGGAATGAACACTGAAGCTTTCTTT